The next 15 T cell receptor beta chains were all read from a single sample in a study of blood T cell repertoires in COVID-19. Some clones are missing from TCRdb's copy, which holds only in-frame ones; the method was immunoSEQ multiplex PCR. The table records more than 100,000 clones, approximately 81% of them present only once. The specimen was peripheral blood. The receptors originated from a woman aged 55-70 years with active or convalescent COVID-19.

Regarding this clone: The junction shows a germline mismatch at one end, possibly a read error. The chain is built from TRBV23-1 and TRBJ2-1; TRBD2 agrees at 10 bases. TRBV23-1 is placed among ORFs of uncertain function. The CDR3 covers 16 residues. CDR3 in DNA: TGCGCCAGCAGCCAATCTAGCGGGGGCCCCTACAATGAGCAGTTCTTC. It yields the protein CASSQSSGGPYNEQFF.

This chain connects TRBV6-5 to TRBJ1-3; TRBD1 matches at 7 bases. The germline CDR1 and CDR2 sequences are MNHEY and SVGAGI. The CDR3 consists of 15 residues. The V and J ends lost 6 bases and 2 bases, in that order; junction bases with no gene match: 7. DNA of the CDR3: TGTGCCAGCAGCCCCGACAGGGCCCCTGGAAACACCATATATTTT. This sequence encodes CASSPDRAPGNTIYF.

The genes are TRBV27 and TRBJ2-7, with TRBD2 identical over 12 bases. This CDR3 has 21 residues. Germline V gene lookup returns CDR1 MNHEY and CDR2 SMNVEV (reference sequence). J was trimmed by 6 bases and V by 0 bases; bases with no gene match: 21. DNA for the CDR3: TGTGCCAGCAGTTTATCCTTCGGACAGGGCGGACTAGCGGGATCAGGGGTCGAGCAGTACTTC. Protein sequence: CASSLSFGQGGLAGSGVEQYF.

This rearrangement joins TRBV4-1 to TRBJ1-2; 7 bases are a match to TRBD1. Per the germline V gene, CDR1 is MGHRA and CDR2 is YSYEKL. This CDR3 spans 15 amino acids. Trimming took 0 bases from V and 5 from J; bases not matched to a gene: 6. The CDR3 spells CASSQEGGAGYGYTF. Written as DNA, the CDR3 is TGCGCCAGCAGCCAAGAAGGGGGCGCGGGGTATGGCTACACCTTC.

This clone has more than one count but fewer than ten. The chain couples TRBV9 to TRBJ2-1; unclear D gene. The CDR3 consists of 14 residues. Trimming stripped 2 bases from V and 0 bases from J, with 6 bases between. CDR1 is SGDLS and CDR2 is YYNGEE in the germline V gene. For the CDR3, the DNA is TGTGCCAGCAGCGTCTTCAGCTCCTACAATGAGCAGTTCTTC. This encodes CASSVFSSYNEQFF.

The V call is TRBV6-5, the J call TRBJ2-2, with a weak D call TRBD1 (5 bases). This CDR3 is built from 15 residues. Germline V lookup: CDR1 MNHEY, CDR2 SVGAGI. V was shortened by 5 bases and J by 7 bases, with 17 bases between the two germline ends. The CDR3 spells CASSLISGASGELFF. The CDR3 nucleotides are TGTGCCAGCAGTCTGATTTCTGGGGCGAGCGGGGAGCTGTTTTTT.

V and J are TRBV6-5 and TRBJ1-1; TRBD1 is a possible D gene (6 bases). The CDR3 consists of 14 residues. CDR1 is MNHEY, CDR2 SVGAGI, per germline. Trimming left V 2 bases short and J 7 bases short, with 14 bases between. The DNA of the CDR3 is TGTGCCAGCAGTTACACAGGGATAATGGGTGAAGCTTTCTTT. Residues: CASSYTGIMGEAFF.

The chain recombines TRBV29-1 with TRBJ2-1, with D tentatively TRBD1 (6 bases). The CDR3 contains 15 residues. Trimming stripped 4 bases from V and 4 bases from J, with 17 bases between. Germline V gives CDR1 SQVTM, CDR2 ANQGSEA. This CDR3 is CSVVPGTHLYNEQFF. The CDR3, as DNA: TGCAGCGTTGTCCCCGGGACACATCTTTACAATGAGCAGTTCTTC.

The genes are TRBV29-1 and TRBJ2-1; 7 nucleotides match TRBD2. The V and J ends lost 4 bases and 8 bases, in that order; junction bases with no gene match: 5. There are 12 residues in the CDR3. The germline V gene has CDR1 SQVTM and CDR2 ANQGSEA. CDR3 bases: TGCAGCGTTGGTGGGGAGGGCCATGAGCAGTTCTTC. Translation: CSVGGEGHEQFF.

The chain combines TRBV5-6 with TRBJ1-5; D gene unclear. V lost 0 bases and J lost 2, with 9 bases in between. CDR1 is SGHDT and CDR2 is YYEEEE in the germline V gene. This CDR3 spans 15 amino acids. The CDR3 DNA follows: TGTGCCAGCAGCTTGGAGGGAGTGGGCAATCAGCCCCAGCATTTT. This codes for CASSLEGVGNQPQHF.

The rearrangement joins TRBV10-3 to TRBJ1-6, with TRBD1 matching 8 bases. This CDR3 has 16 amino acids. V lost 0 bases to trimming and J lost 6 bases; unmatched junction nucleotides: 4. Germline loops: CDR1 ENHRY, CDR2 SYGVKD. CDR3 coding DNA: TGTGCCATCAGTGAGTCCACCGGACAGGGTAATTCACCCCTCCACTTT. It encodes CAISESTGQGNSPLHF.

The rearrangement joins TRBV19 to TRBJ2-1; 10 positions match TRBD2. Per the germline V gene, CDR1 is LNHDA and CDR2 is SQIVND (reference sequence). The V and J ends lost 0 bases and 3 bases, in that order; junction bases with no gene match: 2. CDR3 length: 16 residues. The CDR3 DNA follows: TGTGCCAGTAGTATAGAGAGGACTAGCGGCTACAATGAGCAGTTCTTC. This encodes CASSIERTSGYNEQFF.

The rearrangement uses TRBV5-4 and TRBJ2-2, with TRBD2 matching over 8 bases. Germline lookup yields CDR1 SGHNT and CDR2 YYREEE (reference sequence). This CDR3 contains 16 residues. V was pared by 0 bases and J by 6 bases, with 7 bases of the junction left unmatched. CDR3 coding DNA: TGTGCCAGCAGCTTGGGGAGCGGGAGAGGCGCCGGGGAGCTGTTTTTT. This encodes CASSLGSGRGAGELFF.

This clone was observed a single time. The rearrangement joins TRBV6-1 to TRBJ2-7, with 7 bases fitting TRBD2. The ends lost 1 base at V and 2 bases at J; junction bases unmatched: 5. The CDR3 consists of 15 residues. The germline V gene has CDR1 MNHNS and CDR2 SASEGT. The CDR3 coding sequence is TGTGCCAGCAGTGAAGGGGCGGGGGAAACCTACGAGCAGTACTTC. It encodes CASSEGAGETYEQYF.

CDR3 sequence reads: CASSSSGDYGNTIYF. CDR3 DNA: TGTGCCAGTAGTAGTTCCGGGGATTACGGAAACACCATATATTTT. This rearrangement joins TRBV19 to TRBJ1-3; D is unresolved. V lost 4 bases to trimming and J lost 4 bases, with 14 bases between them. The CDR3 runs to 15 residues. Looked up from germline, CDR1 is LNHDA and CDR2 is SQIVND (reference sequence).